The following is a TCR beta chain sequence with its context. This sample was taken from a study of early T cells in non-severe SARS-CoV-2 infection. The CDR3 totals 19 residues. V lost 4 bases and J lost 2; bases outside the gene matches: 15. Germline loops: CDR1 WNHNN, CDR2 SYGVQD (reference sequence). TCRdb ran MiXCR on the 5' RACE reads and lists one entry per CDR3 protein. The table includes some 64,000 distinct CDR3 sequences, 20% to 25% detected once. Sequenced here: whole blood, sampled at baseline. The clonotype comes from an adult who was a healthcare worker with PCR-confirmed SARS-CoV-2 infection or an uninfected control (not recorded which). The V and J genes are TRBV10-1 and TRBJ2-5, with 11 bases aligning to TRBD2. The chain's CDR3 is CASSVAVASGRSKQETQYF. For the CDR3, the DNA is TGCGCCAGCAGTGTTGCCGTGGCTAGCGGGAGGAGTAAACAAGAGACCCAGTACTTC.